The 8 T cell receptor beta chains reported below all come from one sample, sequenced in a study of OX40 agonist ivuxolimab in advanced cancers. TCRdb's copy holds only in-frame clones and misses some; the assay was immunoSEQ multiplex PCR. Of about 56,000 clones in the sample, roughly 82% were seen once. The sample here was CD4+ or CD8+ T cells sorted from blood, taken in a trial of the OX40 agonist ivuxolimab. The source is an adult with an advanced solid tumor such as melanoma, head and neck, liver or kidney cancer.

The chain has TRBV28 and TRBJ2-7, with TRBD1 as a possible D gene (5 bases). Trimming took off 6 bases at V and 3 bases at J, with 18 bases between the two ends. CDR3 length equals 15 residues. CDR1 is MDHEN, CDR2 SYDVKM, per germline. The DNA for the CDR3 is TGTGCCAGCAGCTCAGCCTCAGGGCTATACTACGAGCAGTACTTC. Encoded protein: CASSSASGLYYEQYF.

The chain carries TRBV21-1 and TRBJ2-5; whether TRBD2, the table's D call, matches the DNA was not checked. TRBV21-1 corresponds to a pseudogene. This CDR3 has 17 amino acids. CDR3 sequence (DNA): TGTGCCAGCAGCAAAACCACTAGCAGTGGGGCGGGAGAGACCCAGTACTTC. It yields the protein CASSKTTSSGAGETQYF.

The chain couples TRBV11-2 to TRBJ1-1; weak D call: TRBD1 (5 bases). CDR1 is SGHAT, CDR2 FQNNGV, per germline. V gave up 11 bases and J gave up 0 bases, with 13 bases separating them. This CDR3 spans 13 amino acids. The CDR3 is CAAREGLNTEAFF. The CDR3 DNA is TGTGCCGCCAGGGAGGGGTTGAACACTGAAGCTTTCTTT.

The rearrangement joins TRBV6-5 to TRBJ1-1; D unresolved. Germline CDR1 and CDR2: MNHEY and SVGAGI. CDR3 length: 14 amino acids. Trimming removed 6 bases from V and 3 bases from J, with 14 bases in between. Here the CDR3 DNA reads TGTGCCAGCAGCCCCGGGGAGGGTCACACTGAAGCTTTCTTT. Protein: CASSPGEGHTEAFF.

V is TRBV5-6 and J is TRBJ1-2; D might be TRBD1 (5 bases). This CDR3 comprises 15 residues. V gave up 0 bases and J gave up 4 bases, with 13 bases separating them. CDR1 and CDR2 (germline): SGHDT, YYEEEE. The CDR3 is CASSLVGDPGYGYTF. In DNA form, the CDR3 reads TGTGCCAGCAGCTTGGTTGGGGACCCGGGCTATGGCTACACCTTC.

Written as DNA, the CDR3 is TGTGCCAGCAGCTCTGGGATTTTTCAGTTCTTC. Amino acid sequence: CASSSGIFQFF. The gene calls are TRBV7-3 and TRBJ2-1; D gene ambiguous. V shed 4 bases and J shed 13 bases, with 11 bases lying between them. This CDR3 contains 11 residues. Germline loops: CDR1 SGHTA, CDR2 FQGTGA.

The chain recombines TRBV19 with TRBJ1-5; D is undetermined. V lost 3 bases to trimming and J lost 5 bases, with 5 bases between them. The CDR3 is made up of 12 amino acids. Germline values: CDR1 LNHDA, CDR2 SQIVND (reference sequence). The CDR3 region is CASSIYDQPQHF. The CDR3, as DNA: TGTGCCAGTAGTATCTATGATCAGCCCCAGCATTTT.

The chain has TRBV29-1 and TRBJ1-2, with D perhaps matching TRBD1 (6 bases). Trimming took off 5 bases at V and 5 bases at J, with 15 bases between the two ends. The CDR3 has 13 residues. Germline loops: CDR1 SQVTM, CDR2 ANQGSEA. In DNA form, the CDR3 reads TGCAGCGTTCCAGGGGCCGGTGGGTATGGCTACACCTTC. This translates into CSVPGAGGYGYTF.